This T cell receptor beta chain stems from a study of tissue T cells after allogeneic stem cell transplantation. Study-wide results and limits: Across patients, clones rarely overlapped, yet motif clusters were shared tissue-specifically. Within patients, tissue anatomy strongly shaped TCR repertoire composition.

The time point denotes: mouse harvest day 7 after allogeneic transplant. Tail vein injection delivered 10^7 T-cell-depleted bone marrow cells and 10^6 splenic CD5+ T cells. A note on this clone: Its antigen remains unidentified. Mouse gene names apply. The CDR3 goes on 1 residue after the read ends, and that part is filled in from the germline J gene.

The J segment lost 7 bases and the V segment lost 1 base, leaving 2 bases of the junction unmatched. This CDR3 comprises 13 residues. Looked up from germline, CDR1 is SGHND and CDR2 is FRSKSL. Repertoires were generated with immunoSEQ multiplex PCR, while TCRdb's copy carries only in-frame clones and drops some. The data show around 9,300 clones, roughly 45% seen once. Sequencing was done on a sample of gut tissue. This sequence was found in a female BALB/c mouse given C57BL/6 T cells with graft-versus-host disease after an allogeneic hematopoietic cell transplant. The V gene is TRBV15, the J gene TRBJ2-7, with 9 bases that match TRBD2. The CDR3 is CASSLGLGGEQYF. CDR3 DNA (partial): TGTGCCAGCAGTTTAGGGCTGGGGGGGGAACAGTAC.